Following are 26 T cell receptor beta chains from one sample sequenced in a study of blood T cell repertoires in COVID-19. The data were produced by immunoSEQ multiplex PCR, yet TCRdb's version contains in-frame clones alone and is incomplete. Of about 140,000 clones in the sample, 65% to 85% were seen once. Sequencing was done on a sample of peripheral blood. The receptors were gathered from a woman aged 60-70 years with acute or convalescent COVID-19.

The chain carries TRBV5-4 and TRBJ2-7, with 7 nucleotides matching TRBD1. V was clipped by 2 bases and J by 4 bases; unmatched bases: 6. Looked up from germline, CDR1 is SGHNT and CDR2 is YYREEE (reference sequence). This CDR3 spans 14 amino acids. The CDR3 loop reads CASSFARQGYEQYF. The CDR3 bases are TGTGCCAGCAGCTTTGCCCGACAGGGATACGAGCAGTACTTC.

This chain connects TRBV6-6 to TRBJ1-2; 8 bases map to TRBD1. The V and J ends lost 0 bases and 6 bases, in that order; junction bases with no gene match: 9. The CDR3 covers 16 residues. The V gene's germline CDR1 is MNHNY and CDR2 SVGAGI (reference sequence). CDR3 loop: CASSYSAPRGRDGYTF. CDR3 DNA sequence: TGTGCCAGCAGTTACTCGGCCCCCAGGGGGCGAGATGGCTACACCTTC.

The rearrangement links TRBV15 to TRBJ2-3, with 9 bases identical to TRBD2. Trimming removed 0 bases from V and 2 bases from J; junction bases left unmatched: 9. CDR1 and CDR2 (germline): LNHNV, YYDKDF (reference sequence). This CDR3 contains 18 residues. CDR3 sequence reads: CATSRDRASGTYTDTQYF. CDR3 DNA: TGTGCCACCAGCAGAGATCGGGCTAGCGGGACCTACACAGATACGCAGTATTTT.

This clone was seen once. This chain uses TRBV10-3 with TRBJ1-3, with D unclear. The length of the CDR3 is 14 residues. Trimming cost V 0 bases and J 7 bases, with 10 bases left between them. Germline V CDR1 and CDR2: ENHRY, SYGVKD. The CDR3 region has the DNA TGTGCCATCAGTGAGTCGATTGCCGGGAACACCATATATTTT. Translated: CAISESIAGNTIYF.

The chain is built from TRBV12-2 and TRBJ1-1; TRBD1 was called by the table and not checked on the DNA. TRBV12-2 is flagged as a pseudogene. CDR3 length equals 18 residues. The CDR3 reads CASRPIGGFRGRNTEAFF. The CDR3 bases are TGTGCAAGTCGCCCCATTGGGGGATTCAGGGGTCGGAACACTGAAGCTTTCTTT.

This rearrangement joins TRBV3-1 (or the pseudogene TRBV3-2) to TRBJ2-4; a possible D gene is TRBD1 (5 bases). The V gene lost 2 bases and the J gene lost 0 bases, with 8 bases spanning the gap. CDR3 length: 15 amino acids. The germline gives CDR1 LGHDT, CDR2 YNNKEL (reference sequence). The CDR3 sequence is CASSQSGPAKNIQYF. Here the CDR3 DNA reads TGTGCCAGCAGCCAATCAGGGCCAGCCAAAAACATTCAGTACTTC.

The V gene is TRBV6-4, the J gene TRBJ2-7; 12 bases are shared with TRBD2. After removal of 6 bases from V and 5 bases from J, the junction contained 8 bases not matched to a gene. CDR3 size: 15 residues. Germline V CDR1 and CDR2: MRHNA, SNTAGT. CDR3 sequence (DNA): TGTGCCAGCAGCAAAGGACTAGCGGGATGGGACGAGCAGTACTTC. This codes for CASSKGLAGWDEQYF.

This clone was recorded a few times. The chain has TRBV6-4 and TRBJ1-1, with 8 bases aligning to TRBD1. Germline-derived CDR1 and CDR2 are MRHNA and SNTAGT. The CDR3 spans 15 residues. The V gene end was trimmed by 6 bases and the J gene end by 5 bases; junction bases not matched to a gene: 11. The DNA of the CDR3 is TGTGCCAGCAGATCACAGGGGGTATTGGGAACTGAAGCTTTCTTT. Protein: CASRSQGVLGTEAFF.

This clone has more than one count but fewer than ten. The chain carries TRBV5-1 and TRBJ2-4, with 7 bases aligning to TRBD1. With 4 bases clipped from V and 3 bases from J, the junction kept 4 bases outside the gene matches. CDR1 is SGHRS, CDR2 YFSETQ, per germline. This CDR3 has 14 amino acids. In DNA form, the CDR3 reads TGCGCCAGCAGCCCACAGGGGAGCAAAAACATTCAGTACTTC. It yields the protein CASSPQGSKNIQYF. The full variable domain, its missing parts supplied by reference TRBV5-1 and TRBJ2-4, is KAGVTQTPRYLIKTRGQQVTLSCSPISGHRSVSWYQQTPGQGLQFLFEYFSETQRNKGNFPGRFSGRQFSNSRSEMNVSTLELGDSALYLCASSPQGSKNIQYFGAGTRLSVL.

The CDR3 here is CASTLGLGGYGYTF. DNA of the CDR3: TGTGCCAGCACTCTAGGGTTGGGGGGGTATGGCTACACCTTC. This chain joins TRBV28 and TRBJ1-2; D might be TRBD1 (5 bases). The CDR3 sequence is 14 residues long. Trimming pared 7 bases from V and 5 bases from J, leaving 17 bases between. Germline V gives CDR1 MDHEN, CDR2 SYDVKM.

The chain has TRBV5-4 and TRBJ1-1; D perhaps matches TRBD1 (5 bases). The CDR3 extends over 13 amino acids. Germline CDR1 and CDR2: SGHNT and YYREEE (reference sequence). Trimming removed 2 bases from V and 3 bases from J, with 8 bases in between. The CDR3 DNA reads as TGTGCCAGCAGCTTAAAACAGGACACTGAAGCTTTCTTT. It specifies CASSLKQDTEAFF.

This clone has only a few counts. The chain uses TRBV9 and TRBJ1-2; no firm D call. Trimming removed 0 bases from V and 2 bases from J, with 11 bases in between. In germline, CDR1 is SGDLS, CDR2 YYNGEE. This CDR3 comprises 15 residues. The CDR3 protein is CASSVEPGRNYGYTF. In nucleotides, the CDR3 is TGTGCCAGCAGCGTAGAACCAGGCAGGAACTATGGCTACACCTTC.

In this sample, this clone turned up once. The chain uses TRBV20-1 and TRBJ2-5, with 7 bases aligning to TRBD2. V shed 3 bases and J 2 bases; nucleotides not matched to a gene: 3. Germline V gene lookup returns CDR1 DFQATT and CDR2 SNEGSKA (reference sequence). The CDR3 length is 13 residues. The CDR3 nucleotides are TGCAGTGCTAGTCGGGAGGCGCAAGAGACCCAGTACTTC. This encodes CSASREAQETQYF.

The CDR3 protein is CASSRLAEVSYEQYF. CDR3 nucleotides: TGTGCCAGCAGTAGACTAGCGGAGGTCTCCTACGAGCAGTACTTC. This chain joins TRBV6-5 and TRBJ2-7; 9 nucleotides align to TRBD2. J was trimmed by 0 bases and V by 5 bases; bases with no gene match: 5. The CDR3 loop spans 15 amino acids. The germline CDR1 and CDR2 sequences are MNHEY and SVGAGI.

CDR3 sequence: CASSLEQGAPYEQYF. CDR3 in DNA: TGTGCCAGCAGCTTAGAACAGGGTGCTCCCTACGAGCAGTACTTC. V usage is TRBV7-2 and J usage is TRBJ2-7, with D maybe TRBD1 (6 bases). V was shortened by 1 base and J by 2 bases, with 12 bases between the two germline ends. The CDR3 totals 15 residues. Germline V gene lookup returns CDR1 SGHTA and CDR2 FQGNSA.

J is TRBJ2-2 and V is TRBV6-5; weak D call: TRBD1 (6 bases). The ends were cut back, 4 bases at V and 6 bases at J, with 9 bases in the middle. Germline CDR1 is MNHEY and CDR2 is SVGAGI. CDR3 size: 13 residues. The CDR3 DNA reads as TGTGCCAGCAGTTTCCAGGGGTCCGGGGAGCTGTTTTTT. It yields the protein CASSFQGSGELFF.

V gene TRBV6-5 combines with J gene TRBJ1-1; TRBD1 is a possible D gene (5 bases). V dropped 2 bases and J dropped 2 bases, with 9 bases sitting between them. The CDR3 runs 14 residues. Germline CDR1 and CDR2: MNHEY and SVGAGI. The CDR3 sequence is CASSYGTSNTEAFF. The DNA of the CDR3 is TGTGCCAGCAGTTACGGGACTTCCAACACTGAAGCTTTCTTT.

The rearrangement joins TRBV10-3 to TRBJ2-5; 9 positions match TRBD2. This CDR3 comprises 12 residues. Germline CDR1 and CDR2: ENHRY and SYGVKD. The J segment lost 1 base and the V segment lost 11 bases, leaving 2 bases of the junction unmatched. CDR3 protein: CASTSGQETQYF. CDR3 sequence (DNA): TGTGCCTCGACTAGCGGCCAAGAGACCCAGTACTTC.

The rearrangement uses TRBV28 and TRBJ1-1, with 8 positions matching TRBD1. Germline V gene lookup returns CDR1 MDHEN and CDR2 SYDVKM. J was trimmed by 3 bases and V by 8 bases; bases with no gene match: 8. This CDR3 has 14 residues. In nucleotides, the CDR3 is TGTGCCAGCTGGGGACAGGAGGGGCACACTGAAGCTTTCTTT. Translating gives CASWGQEGHTEAFF.

The J gene is TRBJ2-1, the V gene TRBV7-3; tentatively, D is TRBD2 (5 bases). V was clipped by 1 base and J by 2 bases, with 12 bases between them. CDR1 and CDR2 (germline): SGHTA, FQGTGA. The CDR3 is 16 amino acids. The CDR3: CASSLMGGSTYNEQFF. The CDR3 region has the DNA TGTGCCAGCAGCTTAATGGGCGGGTCTACCTACAATGAGCAGTTCTTC.

V and J are TRBV15 and TRBJ1-5; D might be TRBD1 (6 bases). The CDR3 consists of 14 residues. V lost 3 bases to trimming and J lost 6 bases, with 12 bases between them. The germline V gene has CDR1 LNHNV and CDR2 YYDKDF (reference sequence). In DNA, the CDR3 is TGTGCCACCAGCAGTTCACAGGGTACTCAGCCCCAGCATTTT. It yields the protein CATSSSQGTQPQHF.

In its sample, this clone was seen once. The DNA for the CDR3 is TGTGCCAGCAGTTTTCAGAACACCGGGGAGCTGTTTTTT. Protein product: CASSFQNTGELFF. This chain uses TRBV27 with TRBJ2-2; D gene ambiguous. Germline V gene data show CDR1 as MNHEY and CDR2 as SMNVEV (reference sequence). This CDR3 region has 13 residues. V shed 3 bases and J shed 1 base, with 3 bases lying between them.

The genes are TRBV29-1 and TRBJ2-1; D is possibly TRBD1 (6 bases). CDR1 and CDR2 from the germline V gene are SQVTM and ANQGSEA. This CDR3 spans 14 amino acids. V was cut by 6 bases and J by 3 bases, with 15 bases left in between. The CDR3 reads CSVGHRDNYNEQFF. CDR3 sequence (DNA): TGCAGCGTGGGCCACCGGGACAACTACAATGAGCAGTTCTTC.

The V gene is TRBV21-1, the J gene TRBJ2-1; the table's D call, TRBD2, has no DNA check behind it. TRBV21-1 is given as a pseudogene. This CDR3 is 16 amino acids long. This CDR3 reads CASSKEVSGGPSEQFF. The CDR3 DNA sequence: TGTGCCAGCAGCAAAGAGGTGTCGGGAGGGCCGAGTGAGCAGTTCTTC.

V usage is TRBV7-3 and J usage is TRBJ2-3, with a tentative D call TRBD2 (5 bases). Germline CDR1 is SGHTA and CDR2 is FQGTGA. CDR3 length: 13 residues. V lost 4 bases to trimming and J lost 2 bases, with 7 bases between them. Here the CDR3 DNA reads TGTGCCAGCAGCTCGGGGTCCACAGATACGCAGTATTTT. It is translated as CASSSGSTDTQYF.

In this sample, this clone turned up once. This rearrangement joins TRBV15 to TRBJ2-5; D gene ambiguous. V was pared by 0 bases and J by 2 bases, with 7 bases between. The germline V gene encodes CDR1 LNHNV and CDR2 YYDKDF (reference sequence). The CDR3 length is 14 residues. The CDR3 nucleotides read TGTGCCACCAGCAGAGAAATCCCTCAAGAGACCCAGTACTTC. It encodes CATSREIPQETQYF.